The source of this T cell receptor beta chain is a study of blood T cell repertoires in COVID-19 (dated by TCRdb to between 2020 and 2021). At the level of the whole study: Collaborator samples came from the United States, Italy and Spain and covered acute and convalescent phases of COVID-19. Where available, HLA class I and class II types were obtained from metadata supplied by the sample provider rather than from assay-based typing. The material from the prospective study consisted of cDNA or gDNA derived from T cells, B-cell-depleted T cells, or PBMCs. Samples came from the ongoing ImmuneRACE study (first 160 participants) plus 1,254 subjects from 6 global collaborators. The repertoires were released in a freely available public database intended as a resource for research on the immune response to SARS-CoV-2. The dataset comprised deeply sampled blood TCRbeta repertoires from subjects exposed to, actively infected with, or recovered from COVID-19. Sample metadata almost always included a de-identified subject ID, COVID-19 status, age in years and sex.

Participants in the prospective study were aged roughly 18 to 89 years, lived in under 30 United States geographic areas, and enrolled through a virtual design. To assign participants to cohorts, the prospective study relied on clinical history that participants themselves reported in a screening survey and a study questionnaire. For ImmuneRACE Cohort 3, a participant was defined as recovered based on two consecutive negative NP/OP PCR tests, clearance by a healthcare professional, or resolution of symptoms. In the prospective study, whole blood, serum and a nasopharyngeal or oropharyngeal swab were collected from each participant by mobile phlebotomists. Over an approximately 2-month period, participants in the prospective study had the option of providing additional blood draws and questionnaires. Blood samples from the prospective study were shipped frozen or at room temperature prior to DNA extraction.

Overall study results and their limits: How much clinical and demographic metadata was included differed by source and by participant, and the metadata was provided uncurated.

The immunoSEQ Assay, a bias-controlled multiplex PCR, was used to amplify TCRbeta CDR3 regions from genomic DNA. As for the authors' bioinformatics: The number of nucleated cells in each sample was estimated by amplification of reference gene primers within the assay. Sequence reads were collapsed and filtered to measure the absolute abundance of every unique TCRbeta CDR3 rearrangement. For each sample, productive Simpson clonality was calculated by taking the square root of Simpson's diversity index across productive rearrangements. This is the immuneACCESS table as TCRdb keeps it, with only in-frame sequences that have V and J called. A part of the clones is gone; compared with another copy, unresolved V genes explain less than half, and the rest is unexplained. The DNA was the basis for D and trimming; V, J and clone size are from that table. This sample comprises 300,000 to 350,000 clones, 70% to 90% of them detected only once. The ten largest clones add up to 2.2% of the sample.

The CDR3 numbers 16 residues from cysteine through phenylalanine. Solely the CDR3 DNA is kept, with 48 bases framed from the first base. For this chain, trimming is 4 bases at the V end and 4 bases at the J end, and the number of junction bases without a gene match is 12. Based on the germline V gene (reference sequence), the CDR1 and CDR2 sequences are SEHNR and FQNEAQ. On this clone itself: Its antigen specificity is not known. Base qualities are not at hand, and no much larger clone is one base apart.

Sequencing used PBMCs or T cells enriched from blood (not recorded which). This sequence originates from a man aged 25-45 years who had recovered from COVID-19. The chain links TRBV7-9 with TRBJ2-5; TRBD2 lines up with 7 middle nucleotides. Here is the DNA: TGTGCCAGCAGCTCTCACGGGGGGTTCTCGGCAGAGACCCAGTACTTC. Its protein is CASSSHGGFSAETQYF.